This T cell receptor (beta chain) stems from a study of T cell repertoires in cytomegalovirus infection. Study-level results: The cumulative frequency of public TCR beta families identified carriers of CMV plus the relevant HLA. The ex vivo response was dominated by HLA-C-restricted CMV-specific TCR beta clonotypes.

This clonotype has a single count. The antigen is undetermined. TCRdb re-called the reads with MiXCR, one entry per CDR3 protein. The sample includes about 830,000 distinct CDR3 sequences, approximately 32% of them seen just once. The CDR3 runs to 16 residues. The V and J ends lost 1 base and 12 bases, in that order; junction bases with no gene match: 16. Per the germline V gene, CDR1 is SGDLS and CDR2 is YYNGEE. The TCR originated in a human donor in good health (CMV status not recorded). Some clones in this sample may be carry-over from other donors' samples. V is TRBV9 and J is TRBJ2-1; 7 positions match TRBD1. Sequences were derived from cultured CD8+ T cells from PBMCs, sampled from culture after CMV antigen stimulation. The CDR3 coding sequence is TGTGCCAGCAGCGTAAGTCGGGACAGACACAATGAGCGGCAGTTCTTC. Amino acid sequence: CASSVSRDRHNERQFF.